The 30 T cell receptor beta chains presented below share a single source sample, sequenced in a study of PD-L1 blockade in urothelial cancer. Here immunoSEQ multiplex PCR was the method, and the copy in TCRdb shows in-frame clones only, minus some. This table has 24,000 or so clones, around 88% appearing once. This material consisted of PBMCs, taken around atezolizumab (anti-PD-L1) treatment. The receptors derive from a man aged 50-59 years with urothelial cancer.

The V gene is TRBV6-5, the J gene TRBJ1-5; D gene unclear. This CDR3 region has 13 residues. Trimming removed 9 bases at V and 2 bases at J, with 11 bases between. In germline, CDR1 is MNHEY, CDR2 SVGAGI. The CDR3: CASQSQGNQPQHF. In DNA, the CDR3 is TGTGCCAGTCAATCTCAGGGCAATCAGCCCCAGCATTTT.

DNA for the CDR3: TGCAGCGTTGAAGCACCGAGGGAGGACTCCTACGAGCAGTACTTC. This translates into CSVEAPREDSYEQYF. The chain joins TRBV29-1 to TRBJ2-7; possibly TRBD2 for D (6 bases). The CDR3 length is 15 residues. Germline V gene data show CDR1 as SQVTM and CDR2 as ANQGSEA. Between the trimmed V and J ends, which lost 1 base and 0 bases, there was a span of 13 bases.

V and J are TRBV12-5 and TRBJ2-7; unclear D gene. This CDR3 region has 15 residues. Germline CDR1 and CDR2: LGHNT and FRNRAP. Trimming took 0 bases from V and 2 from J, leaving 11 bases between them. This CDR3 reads CASGLVLGLTYEQYF. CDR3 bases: TGTGCTAGTGGTTTGGTATTGGGCCTGACCTACGAGCAGTACTTC. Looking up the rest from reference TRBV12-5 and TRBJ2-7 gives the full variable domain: DARVTQTPRHKVTEMGQEVTMRCQPILGHNTVFWYRQTMMQGLELLAYFRNRAPLDDSGMPKDRFSAEMPDATLATLKIQPSEPRDSAVYFCASGLVLGLTYEQYFGPGTRLTVT.

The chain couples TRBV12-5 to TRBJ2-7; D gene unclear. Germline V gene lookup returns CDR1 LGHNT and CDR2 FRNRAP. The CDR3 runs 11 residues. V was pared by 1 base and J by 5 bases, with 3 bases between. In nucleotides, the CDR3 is TGTGCTAGTGGTTTGGGGCACGAGCAGTACTTC. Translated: CASGLGHEQYF.

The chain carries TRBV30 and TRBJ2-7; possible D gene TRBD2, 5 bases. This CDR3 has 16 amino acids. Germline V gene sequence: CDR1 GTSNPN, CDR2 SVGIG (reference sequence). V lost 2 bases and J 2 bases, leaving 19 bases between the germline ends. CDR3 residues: CAWSSPRRSAAYEQYF. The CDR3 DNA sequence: TGTGCCTGGAGTTCCCCTAGGAGGAGTGCAGCCTACGAGCAGTACTTC.

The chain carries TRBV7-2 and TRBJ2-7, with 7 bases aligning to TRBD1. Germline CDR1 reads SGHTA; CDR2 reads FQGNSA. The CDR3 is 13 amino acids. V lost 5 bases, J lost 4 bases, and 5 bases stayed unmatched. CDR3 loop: CASSRDRDYEQYF. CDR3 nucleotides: TGTGCCAGCAGCCGGGACAGAGATTACGAGCAGTACTTC.

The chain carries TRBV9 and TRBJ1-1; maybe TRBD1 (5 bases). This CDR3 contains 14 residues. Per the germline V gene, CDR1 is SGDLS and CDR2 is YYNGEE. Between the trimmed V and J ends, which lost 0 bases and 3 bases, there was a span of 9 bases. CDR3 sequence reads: CASSVGGGYTEAFF. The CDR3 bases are TGTGCCAGCAGCGTAGGTGGGGGGTACACTGAAGCTTTCTTT.

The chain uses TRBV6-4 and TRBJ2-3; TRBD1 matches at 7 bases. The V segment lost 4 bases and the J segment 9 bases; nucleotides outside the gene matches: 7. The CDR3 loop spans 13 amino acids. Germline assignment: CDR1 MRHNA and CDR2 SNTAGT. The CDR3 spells CASSGTGEGTQYF. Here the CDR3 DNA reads TGTGCCAGCAGTGGGACAGGAGAGGGGACGCAGTATTTT.

The CDR3 loop reads CASSPDRGNYGYTF. The CDR3 nucleotides are TGTGCCAGTAGCCCCGACAGGGGCAACTATGGCTACACCTTC. V is TRBV19 and J is TRBJ1-2, with 8 bases that match TRBD1. The CDR3 totals 14 residues. CDR1 and CDR2 from the germline V gene are LNHDA and SQIVND (reference sequence). Germline trimming cut 6 bases from V and 2 bases from J; bases unmatched to any gene: 5.

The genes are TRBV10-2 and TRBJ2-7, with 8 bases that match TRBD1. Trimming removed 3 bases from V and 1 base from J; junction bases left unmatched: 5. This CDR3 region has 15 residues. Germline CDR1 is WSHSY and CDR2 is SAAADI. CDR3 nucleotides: TGCGCCAGCAGTGATGGACAGGGTGTGTCCTACGAGCAGTACTTC. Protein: CASSDGQGVSYEQYF.

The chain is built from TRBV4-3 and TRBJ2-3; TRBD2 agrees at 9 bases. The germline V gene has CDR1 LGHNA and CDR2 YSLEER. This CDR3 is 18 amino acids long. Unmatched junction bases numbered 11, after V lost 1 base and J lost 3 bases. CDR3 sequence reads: CASSQGAGGTRATDTQYF. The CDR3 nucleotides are TGCGCCAGCAGCCAAGGTGCGGGAGGGACAAGGGCAACAGATACGCAGTATTTT.

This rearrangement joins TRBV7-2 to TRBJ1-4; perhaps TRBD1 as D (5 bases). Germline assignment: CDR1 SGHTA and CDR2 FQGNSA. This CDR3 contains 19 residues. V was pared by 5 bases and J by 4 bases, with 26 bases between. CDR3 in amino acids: CASSPLFTSTGALNEKLFF. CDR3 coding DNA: TGTGCCAGCAGCCCGCTCTTTACCTCCACAGGAGCTCTTAATGAAAAACTGTTTTTT.

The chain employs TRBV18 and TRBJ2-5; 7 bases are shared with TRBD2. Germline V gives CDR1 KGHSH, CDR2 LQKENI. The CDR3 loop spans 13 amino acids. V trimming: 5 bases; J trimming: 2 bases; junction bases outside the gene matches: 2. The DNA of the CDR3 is TGTGCCAGCTCATTGCGGGGGCAAGAGACCCAGTACTTC. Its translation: CASSLRGQETQYF.

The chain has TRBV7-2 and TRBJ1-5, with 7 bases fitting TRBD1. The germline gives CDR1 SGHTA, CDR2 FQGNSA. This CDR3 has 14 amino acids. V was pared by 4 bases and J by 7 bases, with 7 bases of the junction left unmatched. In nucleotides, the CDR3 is TGTGCCAGCAGCTCCCGACAGGGAGGCCAGCCCCAGCATTTT. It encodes CASSSRQGGQPQHF.

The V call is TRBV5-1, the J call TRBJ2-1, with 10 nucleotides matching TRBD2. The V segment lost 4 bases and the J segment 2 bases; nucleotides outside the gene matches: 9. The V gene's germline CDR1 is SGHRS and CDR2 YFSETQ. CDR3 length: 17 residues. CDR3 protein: CASSLWTSGVAYNEQFF. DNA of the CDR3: TGCGCCAGCAGCCTCTGGACTAGCGGTGTCGCCTACAATGAGCAGTTCTTC.

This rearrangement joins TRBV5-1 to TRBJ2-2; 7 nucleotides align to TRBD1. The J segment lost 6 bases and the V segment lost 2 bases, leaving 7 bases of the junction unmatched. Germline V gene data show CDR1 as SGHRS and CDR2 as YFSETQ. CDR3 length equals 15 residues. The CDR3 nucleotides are TGCGCCAGCAGCTTCACCTTAGGACAGGCCGGGGAGCTGTTTTTT. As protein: CASSFTLGQAGELFF.

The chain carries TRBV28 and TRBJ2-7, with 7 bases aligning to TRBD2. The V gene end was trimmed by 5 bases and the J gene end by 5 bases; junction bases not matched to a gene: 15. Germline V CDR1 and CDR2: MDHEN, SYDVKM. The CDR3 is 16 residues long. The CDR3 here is CASSKLSGSSVDEQYF. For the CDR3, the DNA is TGTGCCAGCAGTAAACTTAGCGGGTCTTCCGTGGACGAGCAGTACTTC.

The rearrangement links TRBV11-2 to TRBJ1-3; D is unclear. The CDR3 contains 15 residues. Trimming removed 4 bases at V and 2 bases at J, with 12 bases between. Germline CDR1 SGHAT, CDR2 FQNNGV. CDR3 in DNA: TGTGCCAGCAGCTCATACTTAGAACCTGGAAACACCATATATTTT. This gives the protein CASSSYLEPGNTIYF.

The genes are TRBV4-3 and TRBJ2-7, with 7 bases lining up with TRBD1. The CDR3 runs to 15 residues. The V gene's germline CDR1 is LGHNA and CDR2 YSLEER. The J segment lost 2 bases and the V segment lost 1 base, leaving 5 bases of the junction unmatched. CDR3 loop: CASSQVSGTAYEQYF. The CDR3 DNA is TGCGCCAGCAGCCAAGTATCCGGGACAGCCTACGAGCAGTACTTC.

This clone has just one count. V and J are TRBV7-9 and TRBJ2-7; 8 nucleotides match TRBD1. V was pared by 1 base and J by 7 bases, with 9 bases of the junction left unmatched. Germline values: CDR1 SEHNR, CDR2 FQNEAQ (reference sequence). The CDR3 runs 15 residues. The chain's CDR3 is CASSLGGRGREEQYF. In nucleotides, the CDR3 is TGTGCCAGCAGCTTAGGCGGCAGGGGGCGCGAAGAGCAGTACTTC.

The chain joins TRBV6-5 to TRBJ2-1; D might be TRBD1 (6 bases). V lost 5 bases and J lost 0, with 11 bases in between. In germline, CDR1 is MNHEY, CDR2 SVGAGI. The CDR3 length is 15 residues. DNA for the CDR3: TGTGCCAGCAGTAAAACAGGGAGCTCCTACAATGAGCAGTTCTTC. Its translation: CASSKTGSSYNEQFF.

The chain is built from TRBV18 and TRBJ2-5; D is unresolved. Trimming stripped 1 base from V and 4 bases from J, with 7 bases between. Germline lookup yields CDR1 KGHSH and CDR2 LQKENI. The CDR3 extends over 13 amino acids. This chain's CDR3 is CASSPLRGETQYF. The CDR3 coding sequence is TGTGCCAGCTCACCACTTCGAGGAGAGACCCAGTACTTC.

Here the CDR3 reads CASRSGSSFYEQYF. The CDR3 nucleotides are TGCGCCAGCAGAAGCGGGAGTTCCTTCTACGAGCAGTACTTC. The V call is TRBV10-2, the J call TRBJ2-7; 8 bases fit TRBD2. The trim removed 6 bases at V and 3 bases at J, leaving 7 bases unmatched. CDR3 size: 14 residues. CDR1 is WSHSY, CDR2 SAAADI, per germline.

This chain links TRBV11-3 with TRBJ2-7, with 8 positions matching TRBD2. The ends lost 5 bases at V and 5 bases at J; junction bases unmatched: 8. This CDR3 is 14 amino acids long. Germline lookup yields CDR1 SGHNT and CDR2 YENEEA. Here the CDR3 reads CASSASGSIDEQYF. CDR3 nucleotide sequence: TGTGCCAGCAGCGCCAGCGGGAGTATCGACGAGCAGTACTTC.

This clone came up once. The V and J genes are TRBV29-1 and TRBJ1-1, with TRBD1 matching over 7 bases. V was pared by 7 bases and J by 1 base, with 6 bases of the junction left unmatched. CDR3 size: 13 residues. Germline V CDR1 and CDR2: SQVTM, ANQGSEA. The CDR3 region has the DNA TGCAGCGCCAACAGGGGACAGAACACTGAAGCTTTCTTT. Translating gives CSANRGQNTEAFF.

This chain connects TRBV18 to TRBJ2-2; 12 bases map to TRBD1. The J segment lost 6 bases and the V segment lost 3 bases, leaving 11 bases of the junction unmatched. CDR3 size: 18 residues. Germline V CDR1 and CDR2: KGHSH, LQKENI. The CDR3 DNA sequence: TGTGCCAGCTCACCCCATAGACTGGGACAGGGGGCCGCCGGGGAGCTGTTTTTT. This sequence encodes CASSPHRLGQGAAGELFF.

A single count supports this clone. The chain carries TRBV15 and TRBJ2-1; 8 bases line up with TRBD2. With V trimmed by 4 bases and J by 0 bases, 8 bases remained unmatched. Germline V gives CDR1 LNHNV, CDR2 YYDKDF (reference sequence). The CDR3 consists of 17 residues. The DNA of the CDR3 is TGTGCCACCAGCACCTATAGCGGGATAACCTCCTACAATGAGCAGTTCTTC. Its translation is CATSTYSGITSYNEQFF.

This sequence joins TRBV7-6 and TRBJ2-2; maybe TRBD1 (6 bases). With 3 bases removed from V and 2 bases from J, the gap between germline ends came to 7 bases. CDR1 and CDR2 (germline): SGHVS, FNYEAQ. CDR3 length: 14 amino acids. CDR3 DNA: TGTGCCAGCAGCTTGGGGACAAACACCGGGGAGCTGTTTTTT. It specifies CASSLGTNTGELFF.

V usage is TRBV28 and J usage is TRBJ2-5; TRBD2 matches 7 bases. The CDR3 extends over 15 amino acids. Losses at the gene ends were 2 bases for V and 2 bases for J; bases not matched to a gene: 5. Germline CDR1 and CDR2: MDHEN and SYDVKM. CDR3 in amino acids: CASSLISGTQETQYF. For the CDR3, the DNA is TGTGCCAGCAGTTTAATCAGCGGGACTCAAGAGACCCAGTACTTC.

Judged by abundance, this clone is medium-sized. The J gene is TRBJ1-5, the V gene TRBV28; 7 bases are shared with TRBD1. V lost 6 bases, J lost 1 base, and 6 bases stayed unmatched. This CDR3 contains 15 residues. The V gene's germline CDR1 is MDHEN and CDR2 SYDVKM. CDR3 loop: CASRWDRLSNQPQHF. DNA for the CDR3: TGTGCCAGCAGGTGGGACAGATTGAGCAATCAGCCCCAGCATTTT.